The 20 T cell receptor beta chains listed next were all sequenced from one sample in a study of blood T cell repertoires in COVID-19. Assay: immunoSEQ multiplex PCR; the TCRdb copy retains only in-frame clones and omits some. The sample yields 46,000 or so clones, 80% to 90% seen once. Sequencing was performed on peripheral blood. These receptors were taken from a man aged 45-60 years with acute or convalescent COVID-19.

The chain recombines TRBV19 with TRBJ1-5, with D unclear. The CDR3 is 15 residues long. The V gene lost 5 bases and the J gene lost 2 bases, with 13 bases spanning the gap. Germline CDR1 and CDR2: LNHDA and SQIVND (reference sequence). The CDR3 here is CASSVPPEGNQPQHF. CDR3 in DNA: TGTGCCAGTAGTGTCCCCCCCGAGGGCAATCAGCCCCAGCATTTT.

The rearrangement links TRBV14 to TRBJ1-5; 7 bases are a match to TRBD1. The CDR3 is made up of 16 amino acids. The germline V gene encodes CDR1 SGHDN and CDR2 FVKESK. Germline trimming cut 3 bases from V and 4 bases from J; bases unmatched to any gene: 9. Here the CDR3 reads CASSQRQGRTNQPQHF. Here the CDR3 DNA reads TGTGCCAGCAGCCAGCGACAGGGCCGTACGAATCAGCCCCAGCATTTT.

This chain joins TRBV4-2 and TRBJ2-7; D may be TRBD2 (6 bases). This CDR3 comprises 13 residues. The V and J ends lost 0 bases and 4 bases respectively, with 7 bases between them. The V gene's germline CDR1 is LGHNA and CDR2 YNFKEQ. CDR3 protein: CASSQDGGYEQYF. As DNA, the CDR3 is TGTGCCAGCAGCCAAGATGGGGGGTACGAGCAGTACTTC.

The CDR3 bases are TGTGCCAGCAGTCAACACCGGGGTAGGAGGATAAGAGCCTATGGCTACACCTTC. Encoded protein: CASSQHRGRRIRAYGYTF. This chain connects TRBV11-3 to TRBJ1-2; D not resolved. The CDR3 has 18 residues. Trimming removed 6 bases from V and 4 bases from J, with 27 bases in between. Germline CDR1 is SGHNT and CDR2 is YENEEA.

The chain joins TRBV5-4 to TRBJ1-4, with D perhaps matching TRBD1 (5 bases). The CDR3 sequence is 14 residues long. Trimming left V 0 bases short and J 4 bases short, with 7 bases between. The germline gives CDR1 SGHNT, CDR2 YYREEE (reference sequence). Here the CDR3 DNA reads TGTGCCAGCAGCTTGGGGGGGGATAATGAAAAACTGTTTTTT. Its translation is CASSLGGDNEKLFF.

The gene calls are TRBV10-3 and TRBJ2-1, with a tentative D call TRBD2 (6 bases). The length of the CDR3 is 15 residues. Germline V gene lookup returns CDR1 ENHRY and CDR2 SYGVKD. The V end lost 2 bases, the J end lost 8 bases, and 16 bases lay between the germline ends. The CDR3 coding sequence is TGTGCCATCAGTGAGCCCGGGACTGAGAACGATGAGCAGTTCTTC. Amino acids: CAISEPGTENDEQFF.

This clone was seen only a few times. The chain recombines TRBV28 with TRBJ2-1; 8 bases fit TRBD2. The CDR3 has 17 amino acids. Germline CDR1 reads MDHEN; CDR2 reads SYDVKM. Losses at the gene ends were 10 bases for V and 0 bases for J; bases not matched to a gene: 14. The CDR3, as DNA: TGTGCCATCACGGGACTAGGGGGGGAGAGCTCCTACAATGAGCAGTTCTTC. Its translation: CAITGLGGESSYNEQFF.

The chain employs TRBV6-5 and TRBJ1-4; D ambiguous. This CDR3 is built from 14 residues. Germline CDR1 and CDR2: MNHEY and SVGAGI. The V end was cut by 0 bases, the J end by 8 bases, with 10 bases between. The CDR3 DNA sequence: TGTGCCAGCAGTTACTCTCGCGGGCAAGAAAAACTGTTTTTT. It specifies CASSYSRGQEKLFF.

This CDR3 is CASKAGRANEKLFF. The CDR3 DNA reads TGTGCCAGCAAAGCCGGCCGGGCTAATGAAAAACTGTTTTTT. This chain connects TRBV6-5 to TRBJ1-4, with no clear D. The CDR3 spans 14 residues. The germline V gene encodes CDR1 MNHEY and CDR2 SVGAGI. Trimming removed 7 bases from V and 3 bases from J, with 12 bases in between.

This chain joins TRBV6-2 or TRBV6-3 and TRBJ2-7; D might be TRBD2 (5 bases). Trimming shortened V by 2 bases and J by 2 bases, and 13 bases separated the two germline ends. Germline V gene data show CDR1 as MNHEY and CDR2 as SVGEGT. The CDR3 runs to 15 residues. The CDR3 is CASSYNEDSTYEQYF. For the CDR3, the DNA is TGTGCCAGCAGTTACAACGAGGACTCTACCTACGAGCAGTACTTC.

The chain carries TRBV6-5 and TRBJ2-3; 7 bases are a match to TRBD2. Germline values: CDR1 MNHEY, CDR2 SVGAGI. This CDR3 has 14 amino acids. V shed 6 bases, J shed 2 bases, and the junction held 5 bases outside the gene matches. Here the CDR3 reads CASSRRGNTDTQYF. The CDR3 nucleotides are TGTGCCAGCAGCCGGCGGGGGAACACAGATACGCAGTATTTT.

This chain links TRBV9 with TRBJ1-2; a weak D match, TRBD1 (5 bases). Germline CDR1 is SGDLS and CDR2 is YYNGEE. V was pared by 5 bases and J by 8 bases, with 19 bases between. The CDR3 covers 14 residues. In nucleotides, the CDR3 is TGTGCCAGCAGTCAAGAAGGGACTGTCCTAGGCTACACCTTC. Translating gives CASSQEGTVLGYTF.

The V call is TRBV7-2, the J call TRBJ1-1; 9 nucleotides line up with TRBD1. In germline, CDR1 is SGHTA, CDR2 FQGNSA. The CDR3 covers 14 residues. After removal of 3 bases from V and 10 bases from J, the junction contained 9 bases not matched to a gene. CDR3 nucleotides: TGTGCCAGCAGCTTTGGGGACAGGGTGTCGGTAGCTTTCTTT. Protein sequence: CASSFGDRVSVAFF.

This rearrangement joins TRBV11-3 to TRBJ2-1; TRBD2 might be the D (5 bases). The CDR3 runs to 15 residues. Germline CDR1 is SGHNT and CDR2 is YENEEA. V was shortened by 3 bases and J by 6 bases, with 15 bases between the two germline ends. The CDR3 sequence is CASSLSEGEFNEQFF. The CDR3 coding sequence is TGTGCCAGCAGCTTGAGTGAGGGAGAATTCAATGAGCAGTTCTTC.

This clone has only one observation. J is TRBJ1-5 and V is TRBV6-6, with 7 bases fitting TRBD1. The J segment lost 4 bases and the V segment lost 0 bases, leaving 6 bases of the junction unmatched. CDR3 length: 16 residues. Germline CDR1 reads MNHNY; CDR2 reads SVGAGI (reference sequence). DNA for the CDR3: TGTGCCAGCAGTTACTCCGCAGGGGGAGTGAATCAGCCCCAGCATTTT. This sequence encodes CASSYSAGGVNQPQHF.

The J gene is TRBJ2-6, the V gene TRBV6-5; perhaps TRBD1 as D (6 bases). The V and J ends lost 6 bases and 1 base respectively, with 10 bases between them. In germline, CDR1 is MNHEY, CDR2 SVGAGI. This CDR3 has 15 amino acids. The CDR3 DNA follows: TGTGCCAGCAGATTACAGGGTTCTGGGGCCAACGTCCTGACTTTC. This sequence encodes CASRLQGSGANVLTF.

The CDR3 DNA reads TGCGCCAGCAGCTCCTGGACCCTAAGTTGGGAGGGCTACACCTTC. As protein: CASSSWTLSWEGYTF. This chain joins TRBV5-1 and TRBJ1-2; D gene unclear. CDR1 and CDR2 (germline): SGHRS, YFSETQ. Trimming removed 3 bases from V and 8 bases from J, with 20 bases in between. The CDR3 length is 15 residues.

The chain has TRBV7-9 and TRBJ1-1, with D possibly being TRBD1 (5 bases). This CDR3 contains 14 residues. Trimming took off 2 bases at V and 5 bases at J, with 12 bases between the two ends. Germline CDR1 reads SEHNR; CDR2 reads FQNEAQ (reference sequence). CDR3 DNA: TGTGCCAGCAGCTTACTCCAGGGAGGGACTGAAGCTTTCTTT. Residues: CASSLLQGGTEAFF.

For the CDR3, the DNA is TGTGCCAGTAGTATGGGGACAGGCGGTTTTATTTCTGAAGCTTTCTTT. Translation gives CASSMGTGGFISEAFF. The chain joins TRBV19 to TRBJ1-1, with 8 bases that match TRBD1. The germline V gene encodes CDR1 LNHDA and CDR2 SQIVND (reference sequence). V lost 3 bases, J lost 6 bases, and 12 bases stayed unmatched. The CDR3 contains 16 residues.

This clone was picked up one time. The rearrangement uses TRBV7-3 and TRBJ2-1; TRBD2 matches 14 bases. V lost 5 bases and J lost 10; bases outside the gene matches: 7. Germline CDR1 reads SGHTA; CDR2 reads FQGTGA. This CDR3 spans 15 amino acids. The CDR3 DNA reads as TGTGCCAGCAGCCCCGGGACTAGCGGGGGCAGAGAGCAGTTCTTC. It specifies CASSPGTSGGREQFF.